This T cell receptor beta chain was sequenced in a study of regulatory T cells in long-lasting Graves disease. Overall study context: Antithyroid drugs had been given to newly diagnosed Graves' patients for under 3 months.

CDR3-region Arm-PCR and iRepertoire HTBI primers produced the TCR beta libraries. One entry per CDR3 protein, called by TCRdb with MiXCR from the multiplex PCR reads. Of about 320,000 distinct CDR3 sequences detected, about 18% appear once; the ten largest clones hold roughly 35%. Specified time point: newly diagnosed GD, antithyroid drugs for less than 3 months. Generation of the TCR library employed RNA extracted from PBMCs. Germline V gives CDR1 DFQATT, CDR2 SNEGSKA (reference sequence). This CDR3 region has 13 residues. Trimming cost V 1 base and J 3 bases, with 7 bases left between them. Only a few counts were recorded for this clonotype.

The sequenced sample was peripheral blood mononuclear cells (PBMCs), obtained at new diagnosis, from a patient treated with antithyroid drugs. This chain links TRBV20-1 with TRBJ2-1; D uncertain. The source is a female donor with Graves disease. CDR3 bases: TGCAGTGCTAGAGCGGACCGCTACAATGAGCAGTTCTTC. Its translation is CSARADRYNEQFF.